This T cell receptor (beta chain) was sequenced during a study of blood T cells in healthy people across ages. Study-level results: Among T cells, TCR beta diversity per million cells dropped roughly linearly as age rose.

Sample-barcoded 5' priming and a J-beta primer mix drove a second PCR of roughly 7 to 11 cycles. TCRdb recomputed calls from the 5' RACE reads with MiXCR, one row per CDR3 protein. This table has hundreds of thousands of distinct CDR3 sequences, more than 40% appearing once. Points on this clonotype: Its antigen is unknown.

The CDR3 consists of 15 residues. V lost 6 bases and J 1 base, leaving 16 bases between the germline ends. Per germline, CDR1 MNHEY and CDR2 SVGEGT. The sequenced sample consisted of blood. The TCR was taken from a woman aged 60-75 years in good health. The chain has TRBV6-2 or TRBV6-3 and TRBJ2-7, with D maybe TRBD1 (6 bases). The CDR3 here is CASSKDSVISYEQYF. The CDR3 nucleotides read TGTGCCAGCAGCAAGGACAGCGTAATTTCCTACGAGCAGTACTTC.